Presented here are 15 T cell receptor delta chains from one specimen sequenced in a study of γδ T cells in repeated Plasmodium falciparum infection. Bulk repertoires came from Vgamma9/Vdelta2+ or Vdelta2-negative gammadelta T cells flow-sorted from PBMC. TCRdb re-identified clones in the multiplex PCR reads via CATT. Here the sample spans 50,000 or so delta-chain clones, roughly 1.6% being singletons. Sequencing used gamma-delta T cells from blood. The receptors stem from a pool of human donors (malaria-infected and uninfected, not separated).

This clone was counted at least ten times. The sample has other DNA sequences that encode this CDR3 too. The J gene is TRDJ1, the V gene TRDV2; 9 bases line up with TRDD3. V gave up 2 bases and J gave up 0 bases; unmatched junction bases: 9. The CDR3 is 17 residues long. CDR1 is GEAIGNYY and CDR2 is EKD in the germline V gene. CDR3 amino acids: CACDSLTGGPYTDKLIF. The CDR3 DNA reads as TGTGCCTGTGACAGCCTTACTGGGGGACCGTACACCGATAAACTCATCTTT.

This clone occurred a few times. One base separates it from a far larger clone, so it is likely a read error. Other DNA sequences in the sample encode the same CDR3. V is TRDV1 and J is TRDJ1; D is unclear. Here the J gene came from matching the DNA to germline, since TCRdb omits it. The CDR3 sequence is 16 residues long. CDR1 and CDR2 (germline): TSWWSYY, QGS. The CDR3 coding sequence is TGCGCTCTTGGGAAAGGCCCTGCCCCGTACACCGATAAACTCATCTTT. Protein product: CALGKGPAPYTDKLIF.

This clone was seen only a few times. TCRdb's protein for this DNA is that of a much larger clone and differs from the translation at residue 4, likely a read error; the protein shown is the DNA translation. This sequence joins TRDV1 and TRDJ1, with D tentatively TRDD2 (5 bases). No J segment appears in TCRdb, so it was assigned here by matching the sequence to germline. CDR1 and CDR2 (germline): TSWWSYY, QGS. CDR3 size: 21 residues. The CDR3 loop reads CALEELLFAYVVPQYTDKLIF. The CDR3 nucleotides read TGTGCTCTTGAGGAACTACTATTCGCCTACGTTGTTCCGCAGTACACCGATAAACTCATCTTT.

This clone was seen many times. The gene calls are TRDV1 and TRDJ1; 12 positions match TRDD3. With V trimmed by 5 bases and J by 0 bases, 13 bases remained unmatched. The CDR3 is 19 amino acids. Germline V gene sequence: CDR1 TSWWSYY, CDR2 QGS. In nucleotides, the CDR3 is TGTGCTCTTGGGTCGATTTCCTACTGGGGGATACTGTACACCGATAAACTCATCTTT. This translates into CALGSISYWGILYTDKLIF.

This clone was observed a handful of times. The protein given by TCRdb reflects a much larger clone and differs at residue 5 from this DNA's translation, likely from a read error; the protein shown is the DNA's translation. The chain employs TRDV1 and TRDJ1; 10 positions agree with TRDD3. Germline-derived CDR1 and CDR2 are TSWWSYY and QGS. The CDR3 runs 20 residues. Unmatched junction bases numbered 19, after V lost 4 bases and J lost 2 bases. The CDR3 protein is CALGGTAFLGGYLGTDKLIF. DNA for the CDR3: TGTGCTCTTGGGGGAACTGCGTTCCTTGGGGGATACCTCGGTACCGATAAACTCATCTTT.

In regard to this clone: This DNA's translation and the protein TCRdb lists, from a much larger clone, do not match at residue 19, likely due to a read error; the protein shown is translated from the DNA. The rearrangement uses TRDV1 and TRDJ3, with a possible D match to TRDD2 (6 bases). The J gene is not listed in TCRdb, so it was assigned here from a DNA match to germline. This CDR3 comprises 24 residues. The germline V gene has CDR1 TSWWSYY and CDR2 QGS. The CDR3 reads CALGELGSSRLLQPSLWDARQMFF. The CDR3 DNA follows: TGTGCTCTTGGGGAACTAGGTTCCTCCAGATTACTGCAACCTTCCCTATGGGACGCCCGACAGATGTTTTTC.

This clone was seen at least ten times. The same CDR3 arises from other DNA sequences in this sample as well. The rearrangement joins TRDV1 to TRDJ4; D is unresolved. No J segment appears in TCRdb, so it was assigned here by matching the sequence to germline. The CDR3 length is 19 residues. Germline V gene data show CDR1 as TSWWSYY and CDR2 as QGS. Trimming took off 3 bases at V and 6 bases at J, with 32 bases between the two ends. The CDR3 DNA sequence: TGTGCTCTTGGGGACCACCCCACTAAGAGGGGTCCCGGTGGTCTATCCCTGATCTTT. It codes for CALGDHPTKRGPGGLSLIF.

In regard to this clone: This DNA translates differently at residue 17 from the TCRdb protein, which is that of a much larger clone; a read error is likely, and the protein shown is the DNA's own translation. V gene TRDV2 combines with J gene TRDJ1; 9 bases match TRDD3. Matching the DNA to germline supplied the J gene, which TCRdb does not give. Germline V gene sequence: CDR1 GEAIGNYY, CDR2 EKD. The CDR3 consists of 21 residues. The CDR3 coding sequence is TGTGCCTGTGACCCGATCCCCCGTACTGGTCAGGGGATACGGTACACCAATAAACTCATCTTT. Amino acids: CACDPIPRTGQGIRYTNKLIF.

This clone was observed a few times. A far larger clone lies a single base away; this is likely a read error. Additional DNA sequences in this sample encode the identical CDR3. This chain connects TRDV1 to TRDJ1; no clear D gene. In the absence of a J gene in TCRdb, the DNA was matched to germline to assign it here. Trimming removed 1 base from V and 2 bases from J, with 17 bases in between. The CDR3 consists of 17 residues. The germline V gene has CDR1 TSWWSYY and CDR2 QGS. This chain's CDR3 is CALGERPPGDITDKLIF. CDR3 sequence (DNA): TGTGCTCTTGGGGAACGGCCTCCGGGAGATATAACCGATAAACTCATCTTT.

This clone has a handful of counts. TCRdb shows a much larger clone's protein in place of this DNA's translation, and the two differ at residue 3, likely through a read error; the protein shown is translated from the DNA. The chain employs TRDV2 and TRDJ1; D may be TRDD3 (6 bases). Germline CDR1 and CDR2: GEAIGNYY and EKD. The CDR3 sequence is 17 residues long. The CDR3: CARDTRVDTGCECKLIF. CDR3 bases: TGTGCCCGTGACACCCGTGTTGATACTGGGTGCGAGTGTAAACTCATCTTT.

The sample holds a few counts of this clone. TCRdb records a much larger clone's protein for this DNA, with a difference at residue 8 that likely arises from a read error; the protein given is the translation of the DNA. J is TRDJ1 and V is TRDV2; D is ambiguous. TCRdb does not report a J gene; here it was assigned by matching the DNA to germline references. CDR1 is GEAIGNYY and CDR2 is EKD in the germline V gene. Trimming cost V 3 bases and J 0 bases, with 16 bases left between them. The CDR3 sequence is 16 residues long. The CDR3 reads CACDPPRSVYTDKLIF. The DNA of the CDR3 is TGTGCCTGTGACCCCCCGCGCTCAGTGTACACCGATAAACTCATCTTT.

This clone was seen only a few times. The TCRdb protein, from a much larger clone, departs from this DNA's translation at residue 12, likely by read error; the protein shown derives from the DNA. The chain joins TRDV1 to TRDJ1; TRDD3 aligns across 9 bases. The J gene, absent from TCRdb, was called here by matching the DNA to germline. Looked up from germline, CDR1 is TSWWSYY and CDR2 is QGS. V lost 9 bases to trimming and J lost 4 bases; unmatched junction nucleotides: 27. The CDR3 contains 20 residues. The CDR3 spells CALGSLRLGDGPIGSDKLIF. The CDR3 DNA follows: TGTGCTCTCGGGAGCCTCCGCCTGGGGGATGGCCCCATTGGAAGCGATAAACTCATCTTT.

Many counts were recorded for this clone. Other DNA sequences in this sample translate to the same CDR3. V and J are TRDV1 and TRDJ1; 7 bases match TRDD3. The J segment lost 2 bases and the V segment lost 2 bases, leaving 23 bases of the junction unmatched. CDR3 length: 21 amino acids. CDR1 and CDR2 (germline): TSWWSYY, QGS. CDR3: CALGEGSFPLAPLGITDKLIF. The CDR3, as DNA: TGTGCTCTTGGGGAAGGGAGCTTTCCCCTGGCACCACTGGGGATTACCGATAAACTCATCTTT.

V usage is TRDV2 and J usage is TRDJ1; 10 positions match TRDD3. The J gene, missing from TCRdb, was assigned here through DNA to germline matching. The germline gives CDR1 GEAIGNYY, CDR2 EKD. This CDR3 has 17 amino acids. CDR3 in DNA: TGTGCTTCCTACCACCGGGTTGGGGGATACCCCACCGATAAACTCATCTTT. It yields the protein CASYHRVGGYPTDKLIF.

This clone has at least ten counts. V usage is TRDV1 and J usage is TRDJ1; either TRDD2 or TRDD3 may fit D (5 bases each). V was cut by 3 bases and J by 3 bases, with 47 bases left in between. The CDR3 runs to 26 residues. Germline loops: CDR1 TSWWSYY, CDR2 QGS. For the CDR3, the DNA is TGTGCTCTTGGGGATGGCCCTCCCCCGGCCCTACCGGTTACTGGACGCCACGTACTGATCGCCGATAAACTCATCTTT. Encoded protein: CALGDGPPPALPVTGRHVLIADKLIF.